These 4 T cell receptor beta chains originate from one sample sequenced in a study of blood T cell repertoires in COVID-19. The protocol was immunoSEQ multiplex PCR, while the TCRdb copy is restricted to in-frame clones and leaves out a portion. The sample shows approximately 100,000 clones, approximately 84% of them seen only once. Sequencing was performed on peripheral blood. The receptors come from a man in his 70s with acute or convalescent COVID-19.

The gene calls are TRBV6-8 and TRBJ2-7; TRBD2 might be the D (6 bases). Trimming took off 11 bases at V and 6 bases at J, with 20 bases between the two ends. The CDR3 extends over 13 amino acids. Germline CDR1 is MNHGY and CDR2 is SAAAGT. CDR3 sequence: CAGGTAPLGEQYF. CDR3 in DNA: TGTGCCGGGGGGACTGCCCCCCTCGGCGAGCAGTACTTC.

The chain combines TRBV7-9 with TRBJ1-1; D possibly corresponds to TRBD1 (5 bases). This CDR3 is 12 amino acids long. Trimming left V 4 bases short and J 8 bases short, with 11 bases between. Germline values: CDR1 SEHNR, CDR2 FQNEAQ (reference sequence). The CDR3 loop is CASSSVPGEAFF. The CDR3 DNA reads as TGTGCCAGCAGCTCGGTCCCAGGGGAAGCTTTCTTT.

This chain uses TRBV7-2 with TRBJ1-5, with TRBD1 as a possible D gene (6 bases). Germline V CDR1 and CDR2: SGHTA, FQGNSA. Trimming took 1 base from V and 0 from J, leaving 10 bases between them. This CDR3 has 16 residues. The CDR3 spells CASSLEGTISNQPQHF. In DNA form, the CDR3 reads TGTGCCAGCAGCTTAGAAGGGACAATTAGCAATCAGCCCCAGCATTTT.

This clone occurred a few times. This chain links TRBV5-1 with TRBJ2-7, with D perhaps matching TRBD1 (5 bases). Germline V lookup: CDR1 SGHRS, CDR2 YFSETQ. This CDR3 is built from 14 residues. Trimming shortened V by 3 bases and J by 0 bases, and 10 bases separated the two germline ends. The CDR3 bases are TGCGCCAGCAGCTCCCGACAGCCCTCCTACGAGCAGTACTTC. Translation gives CASSSRQPSYEQYF.